The TCR beta chain described here comes from a study of T-cell memory formation after mild COVID-19 (dated by TCRdb to 2020 to 2022). Context from the whole study: Most TCR sequence clusters were specific to one of the two donors. Longitudinal TCRalpha and TCRbeta repertoire sequencing tracked T-cell clones expanding and contracting after mild COVID-19 in a couple of donors. Two young, previously healthy adult volunteers made up the cohort, one male and one female.

V loses 0 bases at its end and J loses 6 bases; junction bases beyond the gene matches: 7. For CDR1 and CDR2, the germline V gene lists LGHNA and YNFKEQ. The CDR3 covers 16 residues, taking in both the cysteine and the phenylalanine. Left in the record is the CDR3 DNA by itself, 48 bases read in frame from the first base. PBMCs were isolated by Ficoll-Paque density gradient centrifugation. TCRdb shows the sequencer as Illumina NovaSeq 6000. TCRalpha and TCRbeta cDNA libraries were built by 5'RACE with constant-segment primers, adding sample barcodes and unique molecular identifiers. Trizol reagent was used to extract RNA from every sample. Library amplification was performed in two PCR steps, and a second sample barcode and Illumina TruSeq adapters were introduced in the second step. The libraries were sequenced on an Illumina NovaSeq using 2 x 150 bp paired-end reads. The authors' analysis ran thus. Demultiplexing of reads and collapsing into UMI-guided consensus sequences were performed with migec v1.2.7. Using mixcr v2.1.11, UMI consensuses were aligned to TRA and TRB V and J templates and then assembled into clonotypes. Clonotypes were classified as expanded or contracted when called significant by both edgeR and NoisET, with noise models trained on biological replicates. For edgeR calls, the thresholds were a false discovery rate-adjusted p below 0.01 and a log2 fold-change of 1. PCA with hierarchical clustering of max-normalized trajectories of the 1000 most abundant clonotypes was used as exploratory dynamics analysis. The CD4 or CD8 phenotype of responding clones was assigned using the separately sequenced CD4+ and CD8+ repertoires. The raw public reads went through TCRdb reprocessing: fastp at Q25, MiXCR clone calling, in-frame beta chains kept. Each CDR3 protein appears once, grouped with its most common genes and DNA. TCRdb, not the original authors, processed these V and J calls. This sample holds 550,000 to 700,000 distinct CDR3 sequences; about 18% were observed only once. The biggest ten clones account for less than 10% of the sample.

This clonotype was observed at least ten times. The target of this receptor is not known. No much larger clonotype is one base removed from it; base qualities were not supplied. The paper as a whole reports these results and caveats: The study included only a couple of mild cases, and larger cohorts that include severe cases with pre-infection samples were judged to be necessary. Some responding clones were detected in pre-infection memory, suggesting pre-existing cross-reactive memory T cells joined the SARS-CoV-2 response. Contracting CD4+ clones were located mainly in the CM and EM memory subsets, whereas CD8+ clones were found to be enriched in EMRA. From day 15 to 85, contracting clones showed balanced CD4/CD8 phenotypes, whereas a second wave of clones that expanded from day 15 to 37 leaned towards CD4+. Whether the second-wave clones peaking on day 37 were SARS-CoV-2 specific was not confirmed.

The receptor comes from an adult woman who had mild COVID-19 (a few samples of this study predate the infection). The sample titles of this study are shuffled in the database, so cell type and time point are left out; the donor was told from shared clones. The sequenced material came from PBMCs or a T cell subset sorted from them (not recorded which). Recombination linked TRBV4-2 to TRBJ2-7; TRBD2 aligns with 11 central bases. CDR3 sequence: CASSQDPKLAGVEQYF. The DNA sequence is given as TGTGCCAGCAGCCAAGATCCGAAACTAGCGGGAGTCGAGCAGTACTTC.